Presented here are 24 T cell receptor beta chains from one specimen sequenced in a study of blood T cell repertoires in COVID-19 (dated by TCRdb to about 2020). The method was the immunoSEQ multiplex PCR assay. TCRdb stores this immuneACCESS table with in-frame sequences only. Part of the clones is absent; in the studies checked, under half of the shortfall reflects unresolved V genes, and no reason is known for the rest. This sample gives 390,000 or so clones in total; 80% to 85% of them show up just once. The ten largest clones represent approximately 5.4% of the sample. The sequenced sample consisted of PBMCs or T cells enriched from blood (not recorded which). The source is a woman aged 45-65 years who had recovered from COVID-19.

As DNA, the CDR3 is TGTGCCAGTAGCTCCCTCGGTGTTGCCTACGAGCAGTACTTC. Its protein product is CASSSLGVAYEQYF. The V call is TRBV19, the J call TRBJ2-7; D gene uncertain. Trimming left V 6 bases short and J 2 bases short, with 14 bases between. The CDR3 is 14 amino acids. Germline V gene data show CDR1 as LNHDA and CDR2 as SQIVND (reference sequence).

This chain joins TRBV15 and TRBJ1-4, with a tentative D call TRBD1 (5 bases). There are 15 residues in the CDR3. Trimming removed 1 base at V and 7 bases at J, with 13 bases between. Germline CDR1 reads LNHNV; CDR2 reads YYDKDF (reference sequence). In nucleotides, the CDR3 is TGTGCCACCAGCAGAGGGTCTGCCCAGGGTGAAAAACTGTTTTTT. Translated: CATSRGSAQGEKLFF.

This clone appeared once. The DNA of the CDR3 is TGTGCCAGCAGCCCTACTAGAGTTGGCACTGAAGCTTTCTTT. This encodes CASSPTRVGTEAFF. The chain joins TRBV7-2 to TRBJ1-1; D is uncertain. This CDR3 has 14 amino acids. V lost 5 bases, J lost 4 bases, and 14 bases lay in between. The germline V gene has CDR1 SGHTA and CDR2 FQGNSA.

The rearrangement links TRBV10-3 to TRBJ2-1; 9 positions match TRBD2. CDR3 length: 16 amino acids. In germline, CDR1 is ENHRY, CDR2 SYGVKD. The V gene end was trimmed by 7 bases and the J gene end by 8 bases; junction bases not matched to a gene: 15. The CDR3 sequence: CAITAGAGGGMYEQFF. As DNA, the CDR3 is TGTGCCATCACCGCCGGCGCGGGGGGGGGAATGTATGAGCAGTTCTTC.

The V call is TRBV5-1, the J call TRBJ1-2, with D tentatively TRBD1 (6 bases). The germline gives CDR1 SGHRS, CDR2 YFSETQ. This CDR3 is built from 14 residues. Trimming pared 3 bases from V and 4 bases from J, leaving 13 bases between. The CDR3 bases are TGCGCCAGCAGCTCAGAGGACAGCAGCTATGGCTACACCTTC. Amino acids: CASSSEDSSYGYTF. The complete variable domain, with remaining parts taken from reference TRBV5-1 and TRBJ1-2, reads KAGVTQTPRYLIKTRGQQVTLSCSPISGHRSVSWYQQTPGQGLQFLFEYFSETQRNKGNFPGRFSGRQFSNSRSEMNVSTLELGDSALYLCASSSEDSSYGYTFGSGTRLTVV.

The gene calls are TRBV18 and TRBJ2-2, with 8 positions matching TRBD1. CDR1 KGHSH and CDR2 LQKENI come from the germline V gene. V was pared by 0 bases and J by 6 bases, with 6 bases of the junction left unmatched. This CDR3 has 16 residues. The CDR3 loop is CASSPPRTGFSGELFF. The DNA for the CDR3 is TGTGCCAGCTCACCACCGCGGACAGGGTTCTCCGGGGAGCTGTTTTTT.

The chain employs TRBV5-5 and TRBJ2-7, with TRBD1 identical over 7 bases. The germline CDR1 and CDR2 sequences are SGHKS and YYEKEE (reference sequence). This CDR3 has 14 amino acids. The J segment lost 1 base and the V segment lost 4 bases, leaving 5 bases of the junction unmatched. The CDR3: CASSRDSLSYEQYF. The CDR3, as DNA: TGTGCCAGCAGCCGGGACAGCCTATCCTACGAGCAGTACTTC.

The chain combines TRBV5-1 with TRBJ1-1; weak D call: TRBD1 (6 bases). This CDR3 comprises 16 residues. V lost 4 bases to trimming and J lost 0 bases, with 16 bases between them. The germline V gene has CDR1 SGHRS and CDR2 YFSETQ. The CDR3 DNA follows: TGCGCCAGCAGCGTCATAGGACAGACCCTGAACACTGAAGCTTTCTTT. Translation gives CASSVIGQTLNTEAFF. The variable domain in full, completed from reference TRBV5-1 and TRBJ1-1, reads KAGVTQTPRYLIKTRGQQVTLSCSPISGHRSVSWYQQTPGQGLQFLFEYFSETQRNKGNFPGRFSGRQFSNSRSEMNVSTLELGDSALYLCASSVIGQTLNTEAFFGQGTRLTVV.

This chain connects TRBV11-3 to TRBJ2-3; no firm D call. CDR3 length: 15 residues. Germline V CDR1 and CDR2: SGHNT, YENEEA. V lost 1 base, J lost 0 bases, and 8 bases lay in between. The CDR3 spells CASSLGGTSTDTQYF. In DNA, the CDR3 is TGTGCCAGCAGCTTAGGTGGTACTAGCACAGATACGCAGTATTTT. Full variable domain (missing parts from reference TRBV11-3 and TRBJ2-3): EAGVVQSPRYKIIEKKQPVAFWCNPISGHNTLYWYLQNLGQGPELLIRYENEEAVDDSQLPKDRFSAERLKGVDSTLKIQPAELGDSAVYLCASSLGGTSTDTQYFGPGTRLTVL.

The DNA for the CDR3 is TGTGCCAGCAGCGTCGTAACAGGGTCACCCCTCCACTTT. Protein: CASSVVTGSPLHF. The V gene is TRBV9, the J gene TRBJ1-6, with TRBD1 as a possible D gene (6 bases). CDR3 length: 13 residues. V was trimmed by 2 bases and J by 10 bases, leaving 10 bases between them. Per the germline V gene, CDR1 is SGDLS and CDR2 is YYNGEE.

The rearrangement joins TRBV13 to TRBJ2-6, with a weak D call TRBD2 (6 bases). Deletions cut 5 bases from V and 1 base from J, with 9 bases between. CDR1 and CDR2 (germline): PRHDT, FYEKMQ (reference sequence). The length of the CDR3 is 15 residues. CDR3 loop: CASSGGLSGANVLTF. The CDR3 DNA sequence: TGTGCCAGCAGCGGTGGACTATCTGGGGCCAACGTCCTGACTTTC.

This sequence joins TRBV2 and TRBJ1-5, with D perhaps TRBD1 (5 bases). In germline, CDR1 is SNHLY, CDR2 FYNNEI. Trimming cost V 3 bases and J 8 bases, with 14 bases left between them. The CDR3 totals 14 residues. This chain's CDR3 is CASSEYRRIEPQHF. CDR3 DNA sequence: TGTGCCAGCAGTGAGTACAGGAGAATCGAGCCCCAGCATTTT.

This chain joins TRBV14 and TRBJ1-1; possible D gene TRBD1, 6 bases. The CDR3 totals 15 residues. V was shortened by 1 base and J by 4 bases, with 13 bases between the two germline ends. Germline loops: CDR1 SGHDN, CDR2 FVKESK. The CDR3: CASSQVQGIGTEAFF. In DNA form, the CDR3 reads TGTGCCAGCAGCCAAGTGCAGGGGATCGGCACTGAAGCTTTCTTT. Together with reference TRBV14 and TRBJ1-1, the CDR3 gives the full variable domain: EAGVTQFPSHSVIEKGQTVTLRCDPISGHDNLYWYRRVMGKEIKFLLHFVKESKQDESGMPNNRFLAERTGGTYSTLKVQPAELEDSGVYFCASSQVQGIGTEAFFGQGTRLTVV.

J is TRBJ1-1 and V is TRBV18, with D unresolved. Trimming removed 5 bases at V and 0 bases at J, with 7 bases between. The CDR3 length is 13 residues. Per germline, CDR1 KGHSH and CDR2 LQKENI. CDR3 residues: CASSTALNTEAFF. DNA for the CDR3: TGTGCCAGCTCAACAGCCTTGAACACTGAAGCTTTCTTT.

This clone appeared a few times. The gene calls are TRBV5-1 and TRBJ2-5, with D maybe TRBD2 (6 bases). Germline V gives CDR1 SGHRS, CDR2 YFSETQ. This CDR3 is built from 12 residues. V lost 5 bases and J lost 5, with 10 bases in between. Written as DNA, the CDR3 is TGCGCCAGCAGGGAGGAGGGGGAGACCCAGTACTTC. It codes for CASREEGETQYF.

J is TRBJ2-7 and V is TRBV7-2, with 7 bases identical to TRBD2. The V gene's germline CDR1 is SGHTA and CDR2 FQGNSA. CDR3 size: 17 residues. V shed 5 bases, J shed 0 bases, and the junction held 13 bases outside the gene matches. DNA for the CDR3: TGTGCCAGCAGCGGATCATCAGCGGGACTAAGCTCCTACGAGCAGTACTTC. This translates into CASSGSSAGLSSYEQYF.

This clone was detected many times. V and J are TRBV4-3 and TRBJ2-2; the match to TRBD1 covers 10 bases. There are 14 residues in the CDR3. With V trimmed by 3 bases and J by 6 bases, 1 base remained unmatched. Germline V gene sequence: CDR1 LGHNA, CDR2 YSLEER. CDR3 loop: CASSHGTGAGELFF. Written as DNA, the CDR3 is TGCGCCAGCAGCCATGGGACAGGGGCCGGGGAGCTGTTTTTT.

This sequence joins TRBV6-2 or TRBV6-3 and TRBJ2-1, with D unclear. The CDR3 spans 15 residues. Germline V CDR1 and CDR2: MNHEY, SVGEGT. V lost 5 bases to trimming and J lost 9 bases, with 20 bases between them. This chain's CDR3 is CASSPLLPYVGEQFF. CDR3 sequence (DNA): TGTGCCAGCAGTCCCCTACTCCCCTATGTCGGTGAGCAGTTCTTC.

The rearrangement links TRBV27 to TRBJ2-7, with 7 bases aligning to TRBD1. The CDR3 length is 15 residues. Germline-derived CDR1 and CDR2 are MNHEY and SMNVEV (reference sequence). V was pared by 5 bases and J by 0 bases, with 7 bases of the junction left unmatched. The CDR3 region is CASSPGQTPSYEQYF. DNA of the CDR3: TGTGCCAGCAGTCCGGGACAGACCCCCTCCTACGAGCAGTACTTC.

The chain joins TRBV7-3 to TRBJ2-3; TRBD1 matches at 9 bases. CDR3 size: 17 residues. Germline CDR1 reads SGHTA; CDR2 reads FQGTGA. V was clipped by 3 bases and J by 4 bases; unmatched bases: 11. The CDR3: CASSFSGTGSSADTQYF. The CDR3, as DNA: TGTGCCAGCAGCTTCTCCGGGACAGGGAGCTCGGCAGATACGCAGTATTTT.

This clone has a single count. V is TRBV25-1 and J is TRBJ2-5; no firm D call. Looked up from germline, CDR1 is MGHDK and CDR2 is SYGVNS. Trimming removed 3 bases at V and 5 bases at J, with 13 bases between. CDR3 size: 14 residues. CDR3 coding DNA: TGTGCCAGCAGTGATCCCCAGTACCCTGAGACCCAGTACTTC. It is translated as CASSDPQYPETQYF.

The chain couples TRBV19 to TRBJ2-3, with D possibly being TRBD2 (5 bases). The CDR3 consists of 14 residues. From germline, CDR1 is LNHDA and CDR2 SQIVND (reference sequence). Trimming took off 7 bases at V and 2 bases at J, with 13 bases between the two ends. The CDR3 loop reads CASIGLGNTDTQYF. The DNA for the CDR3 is TGTGCCAGTATTGGACTTGGGAACACAGATACGCAGTATTTT.

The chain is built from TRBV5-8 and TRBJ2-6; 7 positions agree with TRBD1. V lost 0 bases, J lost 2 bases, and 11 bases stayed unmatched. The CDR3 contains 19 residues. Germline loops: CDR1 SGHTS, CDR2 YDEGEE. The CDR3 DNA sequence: TGTGCCAGCAGCTTGGATTGGGACAGCCTCGGGCCTGGGGCCAACGTCCTGACTTTC. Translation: CASSLDWDSLGPGANVLTF.

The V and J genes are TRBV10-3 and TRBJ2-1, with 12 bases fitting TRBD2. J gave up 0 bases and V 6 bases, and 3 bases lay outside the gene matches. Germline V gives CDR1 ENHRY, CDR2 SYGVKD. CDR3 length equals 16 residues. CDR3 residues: CAIRRLAGDSYNEQFF. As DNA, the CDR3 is TGTGCCATCAGAAGACTAGCGGGGGACTCCTACAATGAGCAGTTCTTC.